One T cell receptor (beta chain) is described in this entry. The authors' processing: Amplification from reference gene primers served as the basis for estimated nucleated cell counts. Libraries were prepared by immunoSEQ multiplex PCR; TCRdb keeps only in-frame clonotypes and omits some of them. V, J and clone size are those of that table, while D and trimming were read from the DNA. The sample consists of 250,000 to 300,000 clones, about four fifths of them appearing once. The sample is drawn from a study of blood T cell repertoires in COVID-19. Overall study context: Acute and convalescent COVID-19 specimens originated in the United States, Italy and Spain. T cells, B-cell-depleted T cells, or PBMCs supplied cDNA or gDNA.

The V gene's germline CDR1 is LGHNT and CDR2 FRNRAP. V lost 6 bases and J lost 2; bases outside the gene matches: 3. The CDR3 has 14 amino acids. Sequencing was done on a sample of peripheral blood. The chain combines TRBV12-5 with TRBJ1-3; 8 nucleotides line up with TRBD1. The receptor was derived from a woman in her sixties or seventies with active or convalescent COVID-19. In DNA, the CDR3 is TGTGCTAGTGGCTCGGACAGGGCTGGAAACACCATATATTTT. Its translation: CASGSDRAGNTIYF.